The 6 T cell receptor beta chains below were found in one sample sequenced in a study of blood T cell repertoires in COVID-19. Sequencing used immunoSEQ multiplex PCR; TCRdb keeps in-frame clones, though not all of them. The sample has 130,000 to 150,000 clones; 65% to 85% are singletons. The specimen sequenced was peripheral blood. Receptors were obtained from a woman aged 60-70 years with acute or convalescent COVID-19.

The V and J genes are TRBV7-2 and TRBJ2-1; 7 bases match TRBD1. The CDR3 covers 14 residues. Germline trimming cut 4 bases from V and 5 bases from J; bases unmatched to any gene: 5. CDR1 and CDR2 (germline): SGHTA, FQGNSA. CDR3 amino acids: CASSSPGQHNEQFF. The CDR3 coding sequence is TGTGCCAGCAGCTCCCCGGGACAGCACAATGAGCAGTTCTTC.

This chain connects TRBV5-4 to TRBJ2-3; no clear D gene. Germline V gives CDR1 SGHNT, CDR2 YYREEE (reference sequence). V gave up 2 bases and J gave up 2 bases, with 12 bases separating them. The CDR3 is 15 amino acids. The CDR3 DNA is TGTGCCAGCAGCTTTGGTAGCTCAGACACAGATACGCAGTATTTT. Translating gives CASSFGSSDTDTQYF. Full variable domain (rest looked up from reference TRBV5-4 and TRBJ2-3): ETGVTQSPTHLIKTRGQQVTLRCSSQSGHNTVSWYQQALGQGPQFIFQYYREEENGRGNFPPRFSGLQFPNYSSELNVNALELDDSALYLCASSFGSSDTDTQYFGPGTRLTVL.

The V call is TRBV5-1, the J call TRBJ2-4, with D maybe TRBD2 (5 bases). The CDR3 spans 14 residues. CDR1 is SGHRS and CDR2 is YFSETQ in the germline V gene. The V and J ends lost 5 bases and 0 bases respectively, with 9 bases between them. As DNA, the CDR3 is TGCGCCAGCAGTAGCGAGCTAGCCAAAAACATTCAGTACTTC. The encoded protein is CASSSELAKNIQYF.

This clone was observed once. The junction shows a germline mismatch at one end, possibly a read error. The chain is built from TRBV7-9 and TRBJ1-3; D ambiguous. The germline CDR1 and CDR2 sequences are SEHNR and FQNEAQ (reference sequence). CDR3 size: 13 residues. CDR3 sequence: CASSLARGWYLVF. In nucleotides, the CDR3 is TGTGCCAGCAGCTTAGCGCGAGGGTGGTATCTGGTTTTT.

The chain joins TRBV18 to TRBJ2-1, with 8 bases matching TRBD1. The length of the CDR3 is 15 residues. CDR1 is KGHSH, CDR2 LQKENI, per germline. Losses at the gene ends were 0 bases for V and 7 bases for J; bases not matched to a gene: 5. As DNA, the CDR3 is TGTGCCAGCTCACCACCTGTGACAGGGGCGAATGAGCAGTTCTTC. Translation: CASSPPVTGANEQFF. Using reference TRBV18 and TRBJ2-1 for the parts outside the CDR3, the full variable domain is NAGVMQNPRHLVRRRGQEARLRCSPMKGHSHVYWYRQLPEEGLKFMVYLQKENIIDESGMPKERFSAEFPKEGPSILRIQQVVRGDSAAYFCASSPPVTGANEQFFGPGTRLTVL.

The chain combines TRBV14 with TRBJ2-1, with D tentatively TRBD1 (5 bases). Germline V lookup: CDR1 SGHDN, CDR2 FVKESK. Trimming left V 3 bases short and J 10 bases short, with 13 bases between. The CDR3 has 13 residues. The CDR3 coding sequence is TGTGCCAGCAGCCAGTTGGGGCTCGGAGAGCAGTTCTTC. Protein: CASSQLGLGEQFF. Looking up the rest from reference TRBV14 and TRBJ2-1 gives the full variable domain: EAGVTQFPSHSVIEKGQTVTLRCDPISGHDNLYWYRRVMGKEIKFLLHFVKESKQDESGMPNNRFLAERTGGTYSTLKVQPAELEDSGVYFCASSQLGLGEQFFGPGTRLTVL.